This T cell receptor beta chain was documented in a study of PD-1 blockade in classical Hodgkin lymphoma. Points from the study as a whole: Patients excluded were those beginning nivolumab under 1 year after ASCT.

Clones were sequenced by immunoSEQ multiplex PCR, and TCRdb holds only the in-frame ones, with some missing. The repertoire holds 25,000 to 35,000 clones, with around four fifths as singletons. Brentuximab vedotin exposure varied, and every patient relapsed after autologous stem cell transplantation. The V end was cut by 8 bases, the J end by 2 bases, with 19 bases between. The CDR3 spans 15 residues. Germline CDR1 and CDR2: MNHNS and SASEGT. Concerning this clone itself: Its antigen is unidentified.

This clonotype was sampled from a human donor with classical Hodgkin lymphoma. The chain recombines TRBV6-1 with TRBJ2-7; D ambiguous. The starting material was peripheral blood mononuclear cells (PBMCs), obtained before the second cycle of nivolumab. CDR3 bases: TGTGCCAGCCACCTAACCCCCCTATTACCCTACGAGCAGTACTTC. Protein: CASHLTPLLPYEQYF.